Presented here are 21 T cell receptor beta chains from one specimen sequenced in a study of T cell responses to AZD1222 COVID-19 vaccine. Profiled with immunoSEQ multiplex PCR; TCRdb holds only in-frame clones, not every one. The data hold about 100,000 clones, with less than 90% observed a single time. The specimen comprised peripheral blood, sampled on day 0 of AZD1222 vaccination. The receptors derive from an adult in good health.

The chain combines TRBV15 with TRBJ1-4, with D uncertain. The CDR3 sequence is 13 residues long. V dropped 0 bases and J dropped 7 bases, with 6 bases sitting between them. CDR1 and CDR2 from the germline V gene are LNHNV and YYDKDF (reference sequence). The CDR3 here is CATSRDAGEKLFF. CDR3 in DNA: TGTGCCACCAGCAGAGATGCCGGTGAAAAACTGTTTTTT.

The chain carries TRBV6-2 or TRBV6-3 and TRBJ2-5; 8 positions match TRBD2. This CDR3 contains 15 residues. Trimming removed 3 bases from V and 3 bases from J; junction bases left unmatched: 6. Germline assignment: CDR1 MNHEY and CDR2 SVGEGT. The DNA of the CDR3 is TGTGCCAGCAGTTATAGGACTAGCTGGGAAGAGACCCAGTACTTC. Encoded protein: CASSYRTSWEETQYF.

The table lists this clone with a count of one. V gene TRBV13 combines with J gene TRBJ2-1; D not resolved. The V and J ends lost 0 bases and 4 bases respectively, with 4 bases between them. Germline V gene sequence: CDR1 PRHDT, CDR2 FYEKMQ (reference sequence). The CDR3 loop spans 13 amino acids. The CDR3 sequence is CASSLGGYNEQFF. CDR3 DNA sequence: TGTGCCAGCAGCTTAGGGGGGTACAATGAGCAGTTCTTC.

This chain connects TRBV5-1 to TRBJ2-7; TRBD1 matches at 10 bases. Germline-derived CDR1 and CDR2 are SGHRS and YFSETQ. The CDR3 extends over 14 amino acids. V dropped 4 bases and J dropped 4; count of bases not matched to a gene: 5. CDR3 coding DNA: TGCGCCAGCAGCCAGGGACAGGGGCCATACGAGCAGTACTTC. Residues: CASSQGQGPYEQYF. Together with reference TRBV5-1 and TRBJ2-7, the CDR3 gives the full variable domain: KAGVTQTPRYLIKTRGQQVTLSCSPISGHRSVSWYQQTPGQGLQFLFEYFSETQRNKGNFPGRFSGRQFSNSRSEMNVSTLELGDSALYLCASSQGQGPYEQYFGPGTRLTVT.

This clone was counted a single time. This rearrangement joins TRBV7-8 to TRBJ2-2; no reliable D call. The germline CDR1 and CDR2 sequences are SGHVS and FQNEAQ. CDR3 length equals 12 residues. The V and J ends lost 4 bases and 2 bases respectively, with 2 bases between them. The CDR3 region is CASSSNTGELFF. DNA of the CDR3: TGTGCCAGCAGCTCCAACACCGGGGAGCTGTTTTTT.

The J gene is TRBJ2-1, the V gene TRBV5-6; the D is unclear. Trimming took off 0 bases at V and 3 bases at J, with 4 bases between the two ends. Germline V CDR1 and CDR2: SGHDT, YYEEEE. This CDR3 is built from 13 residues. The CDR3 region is CASSLGSYNEQFF. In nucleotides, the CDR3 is TGTGCCAGCAGCTTGGGCAGCTACAATGAGCAGTTCTTC.

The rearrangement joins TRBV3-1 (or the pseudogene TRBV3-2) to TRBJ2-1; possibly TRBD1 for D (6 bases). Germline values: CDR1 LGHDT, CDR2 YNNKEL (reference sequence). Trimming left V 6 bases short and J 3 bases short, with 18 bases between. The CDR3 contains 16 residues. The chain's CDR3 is CASRGGDRSFYNEQFF. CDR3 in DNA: TGTGCCAGCAGGGGCGGTGACAGGTCCTTCTACAATGAGCAGTTCTTC.

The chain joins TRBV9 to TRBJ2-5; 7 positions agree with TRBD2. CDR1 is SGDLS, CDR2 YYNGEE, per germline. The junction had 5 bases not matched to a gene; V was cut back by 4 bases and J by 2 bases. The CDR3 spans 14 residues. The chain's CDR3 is CASSNSGPQETQYF. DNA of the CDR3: TGTGCCAGCAGCAATAGCGGGCCACAAGAGACCCAGTACTTC.

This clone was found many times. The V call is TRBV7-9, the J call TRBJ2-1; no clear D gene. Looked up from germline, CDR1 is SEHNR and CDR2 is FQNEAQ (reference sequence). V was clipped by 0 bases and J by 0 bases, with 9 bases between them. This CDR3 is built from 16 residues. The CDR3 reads CASSLAISSSYNEQFF. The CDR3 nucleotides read TGTGCCAGCAGCTTAGCGATCTCTAGCTCCTACAATGAGCAGTTCTTC.

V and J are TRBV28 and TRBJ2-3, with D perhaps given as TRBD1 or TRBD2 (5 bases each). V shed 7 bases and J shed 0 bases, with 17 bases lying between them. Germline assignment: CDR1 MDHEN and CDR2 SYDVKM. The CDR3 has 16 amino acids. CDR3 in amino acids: CASTQRGFSSTDTQYF. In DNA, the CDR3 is TGTGCCAGCACCCAACGGGGCTTTTCTAGCACAGATACGCAGTATTTT.

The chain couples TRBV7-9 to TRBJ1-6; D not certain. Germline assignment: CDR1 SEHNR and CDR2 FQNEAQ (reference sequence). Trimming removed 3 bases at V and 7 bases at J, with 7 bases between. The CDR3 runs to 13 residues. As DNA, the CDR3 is TGTGCCAGCAGCTTGACCTCAAATTCACCCCTCCACTTT. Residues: CASSLTSNSPLHF.

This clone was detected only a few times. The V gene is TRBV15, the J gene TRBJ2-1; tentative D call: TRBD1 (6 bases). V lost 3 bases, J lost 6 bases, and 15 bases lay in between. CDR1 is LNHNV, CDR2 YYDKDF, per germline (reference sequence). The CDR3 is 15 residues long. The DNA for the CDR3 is TGTGCCACCAGCAGGATGGACAGAGAAGCCAATGAGCAGTTCTTC. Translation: CATSRMDREANEQFF.

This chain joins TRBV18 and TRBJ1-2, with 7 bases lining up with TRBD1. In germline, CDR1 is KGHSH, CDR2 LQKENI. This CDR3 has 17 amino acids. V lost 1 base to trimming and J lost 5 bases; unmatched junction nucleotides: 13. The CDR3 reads CASSPLGSREQGYGYTF. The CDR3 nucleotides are TGTGCCAGCTCACCACTCGGATCCCGCGAACAGGGGTATGGCTACACCTTC.

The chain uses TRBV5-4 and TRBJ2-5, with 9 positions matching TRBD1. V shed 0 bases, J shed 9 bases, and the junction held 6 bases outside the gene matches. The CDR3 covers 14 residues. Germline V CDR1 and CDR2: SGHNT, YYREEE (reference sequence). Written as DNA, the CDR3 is TGTGCCAGCAGCTTGGAGGGACAGGGAAGAGCCCAGTACTTC. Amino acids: CASSLEGQGRAQYF.

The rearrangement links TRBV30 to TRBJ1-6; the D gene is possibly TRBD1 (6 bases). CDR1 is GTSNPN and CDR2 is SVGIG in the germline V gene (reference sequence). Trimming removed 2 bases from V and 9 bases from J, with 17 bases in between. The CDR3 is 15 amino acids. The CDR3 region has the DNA TGTGCCTGGAGTAGGTCGAAGGGGGGCGTTTCACCCCTCCACTTT. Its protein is CAWSRSKGGVSPLHF.

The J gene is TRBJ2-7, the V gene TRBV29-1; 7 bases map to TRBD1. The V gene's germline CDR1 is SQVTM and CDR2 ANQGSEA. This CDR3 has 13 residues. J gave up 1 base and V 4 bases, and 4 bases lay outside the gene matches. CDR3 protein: CSVGGGSSYEQYF. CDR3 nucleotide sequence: TGCAGCGTTGGAGGGGGCTCTTCCTACGAGCAGTACTTC.

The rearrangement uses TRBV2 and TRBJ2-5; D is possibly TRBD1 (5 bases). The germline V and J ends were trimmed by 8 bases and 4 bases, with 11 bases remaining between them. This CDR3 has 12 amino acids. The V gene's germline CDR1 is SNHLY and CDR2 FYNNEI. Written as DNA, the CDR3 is TGTGCCAGCTCCAGGGTAGGAGAGACCCAGTACTTC. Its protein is CASSRVGETQYF.

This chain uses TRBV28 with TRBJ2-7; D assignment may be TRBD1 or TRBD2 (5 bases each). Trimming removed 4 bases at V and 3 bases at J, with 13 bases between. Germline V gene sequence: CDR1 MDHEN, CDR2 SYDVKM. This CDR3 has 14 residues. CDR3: CASSSSGRIYEQYF. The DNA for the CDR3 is TGTGCCAGCAGTTCCTCGGGACGGATCTACGAGCAGTACTTC.

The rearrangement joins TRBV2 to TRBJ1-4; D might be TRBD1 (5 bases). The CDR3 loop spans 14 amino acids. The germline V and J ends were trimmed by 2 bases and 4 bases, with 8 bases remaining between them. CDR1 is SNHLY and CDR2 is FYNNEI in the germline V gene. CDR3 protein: CASSESGSNEKLFF. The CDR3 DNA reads TGTGCCAGCAGTGAATCAGGGAGTAATGAAAAACTGTTTTTT.

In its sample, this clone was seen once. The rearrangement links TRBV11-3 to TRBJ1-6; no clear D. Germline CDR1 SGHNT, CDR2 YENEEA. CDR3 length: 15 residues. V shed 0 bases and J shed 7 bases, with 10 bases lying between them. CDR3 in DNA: TGTGCCAGCAGCTTAGATCCAGGAAGAAATTCACCCCTCCACTTT. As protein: CASSLDPGRNSPLHF.

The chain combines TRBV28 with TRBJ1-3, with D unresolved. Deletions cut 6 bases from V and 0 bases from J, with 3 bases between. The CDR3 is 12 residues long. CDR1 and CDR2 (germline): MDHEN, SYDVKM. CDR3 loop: CASRPSGNTIYF. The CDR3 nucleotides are TGTGCCAGCAGGCCCTCTGGAAACACCATATATTTT.